What follows are 18 T cell receptor beta chains derived from one specimen sequenced in a study of graft-versus-host responses after intestinal transplantation. Method: immunoSEQ multiplex PCR; TCRdb's copy keeps in-frame clones and lacks some. The table has approximately 37,000 clones, just over 90% seen once; the top ten hold around 3.6%. The sample in question was PBMCs, obtained approximately 700 days after intestinal transplantation. The origin of the receptors is a human patient who received an intestinal transplant, so some T cells may come from the graft donor.

The J gene is TRBJ2-7, the V gene TRBV6-1; 9 bases match TRBD1. The CDR3 extends over 17 amino acids. V was pared by 1 base and J by 4 bases, with 11 bases of the junction left unmatched. CDR1 is MNHNS and CDR2 is SASEGT in the germline V gene. The CDR3 region has the DNA TGTGCCAGCAGTGAAGGTTTGACAGGGGGTAGGTTGTACGAGCAGTACTTC. This sequence encodes CASSEGLTGGRLYEQYF.

The chain carries TRBV7-9 and TRBJ2-3; TRBD2 matches 8 bases. The CDR3 covers 14 residues. J gave up 6 bases and V 5 bases, and 7 bases lay outside the gene matches. Germline values: CDR1 SEHNR, CDR2 FQNEAQ (reference sequence). The CDR3 region is CASSRAGGADTQYF. CDR3 sequence (DNA): TGTGCCAGCAGCCGGGCGGGGGGCGCCGATACGCAGTATTTT.

Of note for this clone: A read error may produce the germline difference seen at one junction end. V and J are TRBV7-3 and TRBJ2-1, with 14 bases that match TRBD2. Germline lookup yields CDR1 SGHTA and CDR2 FQGTGA. The CDR3 covers 16 residues. The CDR3 nucleotides are TGTGCCAGCAGCCTAACCGGACTAGCGGGGGGAGGTGAGCAGTTCTTC. Protein sequence: CASSLTGLAGGGEQFF.

The chain carries TRBV7-9 and TRBJ2-7, with TRBD1 matching 10 bases. Trimming removed 5 bases from V and 4 bases from J; junction bases left unmatched: 8. The CDR3 runs 15 residues. The germline CDR1 and CDR2 sequences are SEHNR and FQNEAQ (reference sequence). The CDR3 bases are TGTGCCAGCAGCCAACGACAGGGGGCTCGGTACGAGCAGTACTTC. It yields the protein CASSQRQGARYEQYF.

This chain connects TRBV10-1 to TRBJ1-6; D is perhaps TRBD1 (6 bases). CDR1 and CDR2 from the germline V gene are WNHNN and SYGVQD (reference sequence). V gave up 11 bases and J gave up 5 bases, with 16 bases separating them. The CDR3 is 14 amino acids. CDR3 DNA sequence: TGCGCCGCAAGGGGGTGGCTGGATAATTCACCCCTCCACTTT. Translation gives CAARGWLDNSPLHF.

The genes are TRBV4-1 and TRBJ2-7; D gene unclear. This CDR3 has 14 residues. The V gene's germline CDR1 is MGHRA and CDR2 YSYEKL. Trimming pared 2 bases from V and 4 bases from J, leaving 12 bases between. In DNA form, the CDR3 reads TGCGCCAGCAGCCAAATGGGCCCCCGGTACGAGCAGTACTTC. It is translated as CASSQMGPRYEQYF.

V gene TRBV19 combines with J gene TRBJ1-1; 9 nucleotides match TRBD1. V lost 10 bases and J lost 3; bases outside the gene matches: 6. Germline CDR1 and CDR2: LNHDA and SQIVND (reference sequence). This CDR3 has 13 residues. The CDR3 reads CATRQGGYTEAFF. The DNA for the CDR3 is TGTGCCACCCGACAGGGGGGATACACTGAAGCTTTCTTT. The full variable domain, rest sourced from reference TRBV19 and TRBJ1-1, is DGGITQSPKYLFRKEGQNVTLSCEQNLNHDAMYWYRQDPGQGLRLIYYSQIVNDFQKGDIAEGYSVSREKKESFPLTVTSAQKNPTAFYLCATRQGGYTEAFFGQGTRLTVV.

The chain couples TRBV7-9 to TRBJ2-3; D tentatively fits TRBD1 or TRBD2 (5 bases each). The germline V gene encodes CDR1 SEHNR and CDR2 FQNEAQ (reference sequence). The ends were cut back, 5 bases at V and 3 bases at J, with 12 bases in the middle. The CDR3 sequence is 14 residues long. CDR3 protein: CASSRKGSTDTQYF. CDR3 nucleotide sequence: TGTGCCAGCAGCAGAAAGGGGAGTACAGATACGCAGTATTTT.

The V and J genes are TRBV6-1 and TRBJ2-3; TRBD2 aligns across 7 bases. CDR1 and CDR2 (germline): MNHNS, SASEGT. Trimming cost V 8 bases and J 2 bases; bases outside gene matches: 4. The CDR3 length is 13 residues. As DNA, the CDR3 is TGTGCCAGCCAGACTAGCTTCACAGATACGCAGTATTTT. It encodes CASQTSFTDTQYF.

The CDR3 protein is CASMRAGTTDTQYF. CDR3 coding DNA: TGTGCCAGTATGAGAGCGGGGACCACAGATACGCAGTATTTT. The gene calls are TRBV19 and TRBJ2-3; 7 bases align to TRBD2. The length of the CDR3 is 14 residues. After removal of 7 bases from V and 2 bases from J, the junction contained 6 bases not matched to a gene. Germline V lookup: CDR1 LNHDA, CDR2 SQIVND (reference sequence).

This clone was observed a single time. V and J are TRBV19 and TRBJ1-5; 8 nucleotides align to TRBD1. The CDR3 extends over 16 amino acids. Looked up from germline, CDR1 is LNHDA and CDR2 is SQIVND (reference sequence). The V segment lost 5 bases and the J segment 7 bases; nucleotides outside the gene matches: 13. The CDR3 is CASSSRTGWDAQPQHF. The CDR3 region has the DNA TGTGCCAGTAGTTCCCGGACAGGGTGGGATGCGCAGCCCCAGCATTTT.

This clone is a singleton in its sample. The chain uses TRBV10-1 and TRBJ2-5; D tentatively fits TRBD1 or TRBD2 (5 bases each). CDR3 length equals 13 residues. In germline, CDR1 is WNHNN, CDR2 SYGVQD (reference sequence). The ends were cut back, 4 bases at V and 3 bases at J, with 9 bases in the middle. CDR3 sequence (DNA): TGCGCCAGCAGTGGGGACGGGGAAGAGACCCAGTACTTC. Protein sequence: CASSGDGEETQYF.

The chain couples TRBV27 to TRBJ2-7; D could derive from TRBD1 or TRBD2 (5 bases each). V was clipped by 6 bases and J by 2 bases, with 17 bases between them. Germline values: CDR1 MNHEY, CDR2 SMNVEV (reference sequence). The CDR3 has 15 residues. CDR3 in amino acids: CASRVGTDPTYEQYF. The DNA for the CDR3 is TGTGCCAGCAGGGTAGGGACGGATCCTACCTACGAGCAGTACTTC.

The genes are TRBV11-1 and TRBJ2-3; D is tentatively TRBD1 or TRBD2 (5 bases each). The ends were cut back, 5 bases at V and 3 bases at J, with 15 bases in the middle. The CDR3 is made up of 15 amino acids. Germline CDR1 is SGHAT and CDR2 is FQDESV (reference sequence). The CDR3 coding sequence is TGTGCCAGCAGCCCCGGGACCTCACGGACAGATACGCAGTATTTT. Protein sequence: CASSPGTSRTDTQYF. The entire variable domain, with the rest obtained from reference TRBV11-1 and TRBJ2-3, is as follows: EAEVAQSPRYKITEKSQAVAFWCDPISGHATLYWYRQILGQGPELLVQFQDESVVDDSQLPKDRFSAERLKGVDSTLKIQPAELGDSAMYLCASSPGTSRTDTQYFGPGTRLTVL.

As regards this clone: In the same sample, other DNA sequences code for this CDR3. The J gene is TRBJ2-7, the V gene TRBV6-1, with 10 bases that match TRBD2. The length of the CDR3 is 15 residues. V trimming: 1 base; J trimming: 0 bases; junction bases outside the gene matches: 0. The V gene's germline CDR1 is MNHNS and CDR2 SASEGT. The CDR3 sequence is CASSEGTSGSYEQYF. In DNA form, the CDR3 reads TGTGCCAGCAGTGAAGGGACTAGCGGCTCCTACGAGCAGTACTTC.

V and J are TRBV6-5 and TRBJ1-5, with unresolved D. CDR1 is MNHEY, CDR2 SVGAGI, per germline. Trimming pared 0 bases from V and 5 bases from J, leaving 8 bases between. The CDR3 loop spans 14 amino acids. The CDR3 loop is CASSYSGRDQPQHF. The DNA for the CDR3 is TGTGCCAGCAGTTACTCAGGGAGGGATCAGCCCCAGCATTTT.

The V and J genes are TRBV11-3 and TRBJ2-2; 7 nucleotides agree with TRBD1. CDR1 is SGHNT and CDR2 is YENEEA in the germline V gene. Losses at the gene ends were 5 bases for V and 6 bases for J; bases not matched to a gene: 3. The CDR3 contains 13 residues. The CDR3, as DNA: TGTGCCAGCAGCACAGGGGACGCCGGGGAGCTGTTTTTT. Translating it yields CASSTGDAGELFF.

The rearrangement joins TRBV10-3 to TRBJ1-2; D is perhaps TRBD1 (5 bases). This CDR3 has 15 amino acids. From germline, CDR1 is ENHRY and CDR2 SYGVKD. Between the trimmed V and J ends, which lost 0 bases and 4 bases, there was a span of 12 bases. The CDR3 sequence is CAISESRGVTYGYTF. The CDR3, as DNA: TGTGCCATCAGTGAGTCGCGGGGGGTTACCTATGGCTACACCTTC.